This T cell receptor (beta chain) was captured by sequencing in a study of technical replicates of blood from a handful of donors. This clone was counted a few times. Produced via immunoSEQ multiplex PCR; TCRdb's table is partial and in-frame only. The sample lists about 100,000 clones; 90% to 97% were seen once. Germline V lookup: CDR1 SGHVS, CDR2 FQNEAQ. The V and J ends lost 5 bases and 0 bases respectively, with 14 bases between them. CDR3 length equals 16 residues. This sequence was found in a human donor in good health. The rearrangement uses TRBV7-8 and TRBJ1-3; D is unclear. The sample taken for sequencing was T cells isolated from PBMCs. The CDR3 loop is CASSPLTSTSGNTIYF. The CDR3 DNA reads TGTGCCAGCAGCCCGTTGACATCGACCTCTGGAAACACCATATATTTT.